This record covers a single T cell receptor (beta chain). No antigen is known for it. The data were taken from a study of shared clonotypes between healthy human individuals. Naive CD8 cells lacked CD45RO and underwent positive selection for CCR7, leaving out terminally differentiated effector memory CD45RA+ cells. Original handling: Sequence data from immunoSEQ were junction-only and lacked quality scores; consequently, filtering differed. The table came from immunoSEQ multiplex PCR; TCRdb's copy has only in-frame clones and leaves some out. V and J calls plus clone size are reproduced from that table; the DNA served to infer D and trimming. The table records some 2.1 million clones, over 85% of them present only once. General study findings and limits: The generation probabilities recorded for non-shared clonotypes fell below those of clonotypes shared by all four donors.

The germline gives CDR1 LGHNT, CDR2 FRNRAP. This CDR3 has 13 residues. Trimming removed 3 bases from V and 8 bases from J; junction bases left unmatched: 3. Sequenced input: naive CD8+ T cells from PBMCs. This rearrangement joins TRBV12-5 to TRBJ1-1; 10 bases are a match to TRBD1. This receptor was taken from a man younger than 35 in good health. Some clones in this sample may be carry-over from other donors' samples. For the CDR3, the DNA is TGTGCTAGTGGTTTCGACAGGGGGCTCGAAGCTTTCTTT. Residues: CASGFDRGLEAFF.